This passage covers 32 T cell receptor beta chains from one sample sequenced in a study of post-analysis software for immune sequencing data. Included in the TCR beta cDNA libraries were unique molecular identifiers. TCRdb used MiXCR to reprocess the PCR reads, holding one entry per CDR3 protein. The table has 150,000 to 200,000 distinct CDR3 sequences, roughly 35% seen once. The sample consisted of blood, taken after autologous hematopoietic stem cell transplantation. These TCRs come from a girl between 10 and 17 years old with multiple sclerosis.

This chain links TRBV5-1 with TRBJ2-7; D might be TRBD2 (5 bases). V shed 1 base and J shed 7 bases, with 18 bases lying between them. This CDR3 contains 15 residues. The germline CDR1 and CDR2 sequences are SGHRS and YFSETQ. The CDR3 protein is CASSLISGRSGEQYF. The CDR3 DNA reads TGCGCCAGCAGCTTGATCTCGGGAAGGAGTGGGGAGCAGTACTTC.

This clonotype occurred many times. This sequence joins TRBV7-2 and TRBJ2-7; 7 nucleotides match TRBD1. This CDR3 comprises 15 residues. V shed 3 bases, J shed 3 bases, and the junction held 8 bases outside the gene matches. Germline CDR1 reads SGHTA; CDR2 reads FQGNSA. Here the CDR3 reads CASSFGTELSYEQYF. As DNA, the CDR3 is TGTGCCAGCAGCTTTGGGACAGAATTGAGCTACGAGCAGTACTTC. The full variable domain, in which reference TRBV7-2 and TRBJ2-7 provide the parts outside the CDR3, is GAGVSQSPSNKVTEKGKDVELRCDPISGHTALYWYRQSLGQGLEFLIYFQGNSAPDKSGLPSDRFSAERTGGSVSTLTIQRTQQEDSAVYLCASSFGTELSYEQYFGPGTRLTVT.

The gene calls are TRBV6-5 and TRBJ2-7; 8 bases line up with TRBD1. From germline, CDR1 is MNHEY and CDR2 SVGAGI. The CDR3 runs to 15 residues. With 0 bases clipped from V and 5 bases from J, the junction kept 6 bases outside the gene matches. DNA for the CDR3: TGTGCCAGCAGTTACTCCCCTACAGGGGGGAACGAGCAGTACTTC. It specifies CASSYSPTGGNEQYF.

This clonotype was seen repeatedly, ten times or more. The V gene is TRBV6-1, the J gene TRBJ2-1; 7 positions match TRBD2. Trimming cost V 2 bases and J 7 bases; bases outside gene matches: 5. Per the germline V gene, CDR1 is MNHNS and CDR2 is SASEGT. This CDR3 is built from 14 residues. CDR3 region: CASSESGIWNEQFF. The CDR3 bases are TGTGCCAGCAGTGAAAGCGGGATTTGGAATGAGCAGTTCTTC.

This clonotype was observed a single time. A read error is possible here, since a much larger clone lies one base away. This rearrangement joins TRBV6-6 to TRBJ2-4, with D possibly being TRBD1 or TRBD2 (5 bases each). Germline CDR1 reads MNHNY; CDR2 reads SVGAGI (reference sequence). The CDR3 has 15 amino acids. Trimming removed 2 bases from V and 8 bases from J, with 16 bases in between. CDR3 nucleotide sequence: TGTGCCAGCAGTTACGAGCGGCAGGGTAGTTACATTCAGTACTTC. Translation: CASSYERQGSYIQYF.

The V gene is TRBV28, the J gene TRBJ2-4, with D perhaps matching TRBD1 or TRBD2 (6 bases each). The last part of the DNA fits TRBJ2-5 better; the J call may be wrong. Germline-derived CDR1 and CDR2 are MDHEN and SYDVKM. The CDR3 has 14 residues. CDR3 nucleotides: TGTGCCAGCAGTCCTAGAGGGGGGCAAGAGACCCAGTACTTC. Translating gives CASSPRGGQETQYF.

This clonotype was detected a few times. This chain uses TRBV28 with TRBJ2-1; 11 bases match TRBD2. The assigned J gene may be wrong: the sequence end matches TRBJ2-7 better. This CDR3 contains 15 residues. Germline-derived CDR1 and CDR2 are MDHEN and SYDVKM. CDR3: CASRVSGTSGNEQYF. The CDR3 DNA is TGTGCCAGCAGAGTCTCCGGGACTAGCGGCAATGAGCAGTACTTC.

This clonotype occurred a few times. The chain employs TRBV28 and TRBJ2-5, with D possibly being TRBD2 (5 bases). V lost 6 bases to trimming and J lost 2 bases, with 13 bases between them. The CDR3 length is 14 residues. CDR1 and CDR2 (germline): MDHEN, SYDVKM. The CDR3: CASSRTRIQETQYF. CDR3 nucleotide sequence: TGTGCCAGCAGCCGTACTAGAATACAAGAGACCCAGTACTTC. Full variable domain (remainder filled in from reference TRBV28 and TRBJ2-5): DVKVTQSSRYLVKRTGEKVFLECVQDMDHENMFWYRQDPGLGLRLIYFSYDVKMKEKGDIPEGYSVSREKKERFSLILESASTNQTSMYLCASSRTRIQETQYFGPGTRLLVL.

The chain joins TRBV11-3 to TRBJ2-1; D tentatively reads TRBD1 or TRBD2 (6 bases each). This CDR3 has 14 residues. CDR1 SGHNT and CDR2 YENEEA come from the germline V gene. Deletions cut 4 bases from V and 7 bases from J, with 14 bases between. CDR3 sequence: CASSSGEGGNEQFF. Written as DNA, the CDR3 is TGTGCCAGCAGCTCCGGCGAAGGGGGGAATGAGCAGTTCTTC.

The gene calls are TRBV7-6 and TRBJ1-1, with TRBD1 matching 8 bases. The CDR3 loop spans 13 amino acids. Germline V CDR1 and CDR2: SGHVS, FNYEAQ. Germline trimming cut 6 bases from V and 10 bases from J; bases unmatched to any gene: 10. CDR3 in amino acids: CASRDRRGRGAFF. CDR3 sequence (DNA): TGTGCCAGCAGGGACCGCAGGGGGCGCGGAGCTTTCTTT.

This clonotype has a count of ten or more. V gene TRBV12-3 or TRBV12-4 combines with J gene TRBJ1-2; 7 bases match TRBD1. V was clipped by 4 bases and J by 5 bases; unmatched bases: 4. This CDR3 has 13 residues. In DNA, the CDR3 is TGTGCCAGCAGTTCTATACAGGGGTATGGCTACACCTTC. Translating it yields CASSSIQGYGYTF.

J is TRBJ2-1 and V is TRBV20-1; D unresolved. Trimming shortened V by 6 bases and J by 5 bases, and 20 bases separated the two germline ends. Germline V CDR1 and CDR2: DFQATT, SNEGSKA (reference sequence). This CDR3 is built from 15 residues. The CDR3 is CSAQLVDSPNNEQFF. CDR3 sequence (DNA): TGCAGTGCCCAATTGGTTGACTCCCCAAACAATGAGCAGTTCTTC.

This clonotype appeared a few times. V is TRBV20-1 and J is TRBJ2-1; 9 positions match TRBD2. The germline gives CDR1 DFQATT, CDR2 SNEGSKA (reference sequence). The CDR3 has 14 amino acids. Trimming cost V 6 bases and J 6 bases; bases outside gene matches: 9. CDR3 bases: TGCAGTGCCCCCCCTGGCGGGGGGGGCAATGAGCAGTTCTTC. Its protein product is CSAPPGGGGNEQFF.

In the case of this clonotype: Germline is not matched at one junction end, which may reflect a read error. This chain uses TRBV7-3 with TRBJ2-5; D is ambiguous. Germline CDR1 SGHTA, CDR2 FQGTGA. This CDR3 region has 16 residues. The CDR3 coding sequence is TGTGTCAGCAGCTTAACTGGCAGGCGATCTCAAGAGACCCAGTACTTC. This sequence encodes CVSSLTGRRSQETQYF.

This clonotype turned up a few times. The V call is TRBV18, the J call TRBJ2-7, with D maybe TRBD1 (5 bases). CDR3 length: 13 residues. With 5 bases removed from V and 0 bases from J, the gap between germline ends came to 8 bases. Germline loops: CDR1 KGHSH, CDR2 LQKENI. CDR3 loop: CASSTDSSYEQYF. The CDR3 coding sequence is TGTGCCAGCTCAACCGACAGCTCCTACGAGCAGTACTTC.

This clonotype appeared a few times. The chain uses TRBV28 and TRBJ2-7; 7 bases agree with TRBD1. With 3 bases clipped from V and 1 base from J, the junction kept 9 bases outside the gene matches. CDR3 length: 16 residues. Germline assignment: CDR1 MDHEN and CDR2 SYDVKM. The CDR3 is CASSFSQGQPSYEQYF. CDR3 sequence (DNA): TGTGCCAGCAGTTTTTCACAGGGACAGCCGTCCTACGAGCAGTACTTC.

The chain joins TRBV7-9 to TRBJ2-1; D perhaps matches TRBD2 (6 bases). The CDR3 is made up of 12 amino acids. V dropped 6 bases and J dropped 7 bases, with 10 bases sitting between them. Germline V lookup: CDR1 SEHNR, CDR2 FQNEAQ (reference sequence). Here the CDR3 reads CASSSSVNEQFF. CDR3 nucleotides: TGTGCCAGCAGTTCTAGCGTGAATGAGCAGTTCTTC. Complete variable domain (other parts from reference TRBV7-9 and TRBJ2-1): DTGVSQNPRHKITKRGQNVTFRCDPISEHNRLYWYRQTLGQGPEFLTYFQNEAQLEKSRLLSDRFSAERPKGSFSTLEIQRTEQGDSAMYLCASSSSVNEQFFGPGTRLTVL.

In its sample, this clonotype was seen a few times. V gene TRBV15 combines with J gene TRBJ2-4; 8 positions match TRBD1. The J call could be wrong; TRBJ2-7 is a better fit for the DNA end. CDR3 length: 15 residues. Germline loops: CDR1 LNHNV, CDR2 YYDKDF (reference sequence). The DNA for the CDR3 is TGTGCCACCAGCAGAAACCGGGACAGGTCCTACGAGCAGTACTTC. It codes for CATSRNRDRSYEQYF.

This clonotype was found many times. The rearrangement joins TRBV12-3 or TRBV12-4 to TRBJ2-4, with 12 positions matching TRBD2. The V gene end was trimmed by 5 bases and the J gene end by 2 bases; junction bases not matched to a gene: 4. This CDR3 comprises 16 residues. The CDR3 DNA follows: TGTGCCAGCAGTCGACTAGCGGGAGTGACCAAAAACATTCAGTACTTC. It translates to CASSRLAGVTKNIQYF.

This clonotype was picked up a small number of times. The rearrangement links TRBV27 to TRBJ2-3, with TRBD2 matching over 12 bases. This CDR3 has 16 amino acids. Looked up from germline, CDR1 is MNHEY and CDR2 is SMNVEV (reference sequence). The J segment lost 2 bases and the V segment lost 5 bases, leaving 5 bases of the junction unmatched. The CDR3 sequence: CASSPLAGGATDTQYF. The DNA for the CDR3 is TGTGCCAGCAGTCCCCTAGCGGGAGGGGCCACAGATACGCAGTATTTT.

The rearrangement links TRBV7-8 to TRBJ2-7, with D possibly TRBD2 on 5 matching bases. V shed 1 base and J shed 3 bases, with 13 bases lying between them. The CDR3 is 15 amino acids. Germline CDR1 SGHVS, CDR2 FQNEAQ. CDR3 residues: CASSLVGRKRYEQYF. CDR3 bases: TGTGCCAGCAGCTTAGTAGGGAGAAAGCGCTACGAGCAGTACTTC.

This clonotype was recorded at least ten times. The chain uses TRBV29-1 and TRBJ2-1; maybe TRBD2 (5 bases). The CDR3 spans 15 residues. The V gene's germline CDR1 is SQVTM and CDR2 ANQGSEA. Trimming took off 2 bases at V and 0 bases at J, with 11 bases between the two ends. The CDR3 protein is CSVERGLISYNEQFF. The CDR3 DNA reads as TGCAGCGTTGAAAGAGGGCTAATCTCCTACAATGAGCAGTTCTTC.

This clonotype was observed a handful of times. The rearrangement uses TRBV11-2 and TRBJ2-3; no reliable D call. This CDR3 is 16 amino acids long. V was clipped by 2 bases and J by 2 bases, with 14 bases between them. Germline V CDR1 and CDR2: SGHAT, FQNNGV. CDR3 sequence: CASSLMSGPTTDTQYF. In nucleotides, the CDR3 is TGTGCCAGCAGCTTAATGAGTGGCCCAACCACAGATACGCAGTATTTT.

DNA of the CDR3: TGCAGTGCCCCACACCGACAGTTCACCGGGGAGCTGTTTTTT. It yields the protein CSAPHRQFTGELFF. The chain employs TRBV20-1 and TRBJ2-2; the D gene is possibly TRBD1 (5 bases). The CDR3 contains 14 residues. From germline, CDR1 is DFQATT and CDR2 SNEGSKA (reference sequence). V was clipped by 6 bases and J by 4 bases, with 15 bases between them.

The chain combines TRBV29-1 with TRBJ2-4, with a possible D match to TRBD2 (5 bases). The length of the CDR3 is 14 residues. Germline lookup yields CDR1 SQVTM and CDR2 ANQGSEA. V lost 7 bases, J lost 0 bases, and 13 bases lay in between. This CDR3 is CSAGRAGAKNIQYF. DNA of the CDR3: TGCAGCGCTGGGCGGGCGGGAGCCAAAAACATTCAGTACTTC. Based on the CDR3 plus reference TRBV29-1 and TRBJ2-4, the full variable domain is SAVISQKPSRDICQRGTSLTIQCQVDSQVTMMFWYRQQPGQSLTLIATANQGSEATYESGFVIDKFPISRPNLTFSTLTVSNMSPEDSSIYLCSAGRAGAKNIQYFGAGTRLSVL.

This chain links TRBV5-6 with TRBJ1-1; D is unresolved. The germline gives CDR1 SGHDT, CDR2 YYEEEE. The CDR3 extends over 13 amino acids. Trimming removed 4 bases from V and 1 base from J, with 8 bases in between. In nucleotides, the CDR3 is TGTGCCAGCAGCCCCCGGGGGAACACTGAAGCTTTCTTT. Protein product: CASSPRGNTEAFF.

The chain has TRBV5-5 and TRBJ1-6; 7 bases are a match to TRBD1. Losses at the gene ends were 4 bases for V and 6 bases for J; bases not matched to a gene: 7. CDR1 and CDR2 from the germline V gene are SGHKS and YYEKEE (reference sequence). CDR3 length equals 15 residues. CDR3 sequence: CASSLRDSINSPLHF. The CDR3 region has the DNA TGTGCCAGCAGCCTCCGGGACAGTATTAATTCACCCCTCCACTTT.

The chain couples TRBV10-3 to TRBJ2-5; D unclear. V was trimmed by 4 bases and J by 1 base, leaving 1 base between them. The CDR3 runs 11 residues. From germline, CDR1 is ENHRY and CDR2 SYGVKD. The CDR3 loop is CAISVQETQYF. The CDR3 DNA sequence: TGTGCCATCAGTGTCCAAGAGACCCAGTACTTC.

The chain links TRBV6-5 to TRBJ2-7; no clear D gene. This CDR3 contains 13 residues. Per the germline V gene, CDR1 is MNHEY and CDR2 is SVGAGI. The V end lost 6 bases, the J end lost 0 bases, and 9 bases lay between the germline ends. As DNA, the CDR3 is TGTGCCAGCAGCTTCGGTCACTCCTACGAGCAGTACTTC. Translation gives CASSFGHSYEQYF.

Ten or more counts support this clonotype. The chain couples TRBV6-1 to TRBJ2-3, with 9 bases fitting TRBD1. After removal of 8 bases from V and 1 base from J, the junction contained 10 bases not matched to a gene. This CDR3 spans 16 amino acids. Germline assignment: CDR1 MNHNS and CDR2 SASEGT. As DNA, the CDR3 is TGTGCCAGCCAAGGTTGGGACAGGGAAGGCACAGATACGCAGTATTTT. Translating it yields CASQGWDREGTDTQYF.

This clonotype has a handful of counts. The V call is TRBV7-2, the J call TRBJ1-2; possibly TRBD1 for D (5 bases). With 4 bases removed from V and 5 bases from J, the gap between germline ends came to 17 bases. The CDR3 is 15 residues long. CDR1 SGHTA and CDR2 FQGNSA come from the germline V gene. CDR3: CASSSRGTGRYGYTF. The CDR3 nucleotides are TGTGCCAGCAGCTCCCGTGGCACGGGACGGTATGGCTACACCTTC.

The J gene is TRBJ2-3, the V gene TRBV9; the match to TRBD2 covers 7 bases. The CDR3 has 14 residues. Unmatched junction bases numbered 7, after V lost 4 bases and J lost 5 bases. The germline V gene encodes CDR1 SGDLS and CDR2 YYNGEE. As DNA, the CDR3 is TGTGCCAGCAGCCCGACTAGCTTGGGAGATACGCAGTATTTT. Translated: CASSPTSLGDTQYF.